These 30 T cell receptor beta chains were all obtained from the same sample, sequenced in a study of blood T cell repertoires in COVID-19. Repertoires were generated with immunoSEQ multiplex PCR, while TCRdb's copy carries only in-frame clones and drops some. The sample holds about 180,000 clones, 82% seen once. The sequenced sample was peripheral blood. Receptors originate from a woman in her 70s with acute or convalescent COVID-19.

Remarks on this clone: One end of the junction fails to match germline, which may point to a read error. The chain couples TRBV18 to TRBJ2-2; TRBD2 matches 12 bases. Germline V gene data show CDR1 as KGHSH and CDR2 as LQKENI. The CDR3 sequence is 15 residues long. As DNA, the CDR3 is TGTGCCAGCTCCCCACGACTAGCGGGAGTCGGGGAGCTGTTTTTT. Translation gives CASSPRLAGVGELFF. The full variable domain, rest sourced from reference TRBV18 and TRBJ2-2, is NAGVMQNPRHLVRRRGQEARLRCSPMKGHSHVYWYRQLPEEGLKFMVYLQKENIIDESGMPKERFSAEFPKEGPSILRIQQVVRGDSAAYFCASSPRLAGVGELFFGEGSRLTVL.

The V call is TRBV28, the J call TRBJ2-7, with D possibly TRBD2 on 6 matching bases. The CDR3 is 14 amino acids. The germline V and J ends were trimmed by 6 bases and 6 bases, with 18 bases remaining between them. Germline CDR1 is MDHEN and CDR2 is SYDVKM. CDR3 region: CASRRPGLQSEQYF. For the CDR3, the DNA is TGTGCCAGCAGACGACCGGGACTTCAAAGCGAGCAGTACTTC.

There are many counts of this clone. This chain joins TRBV19 and TRBJ2-3, with a possible D match to TRBD1 (6 bases). Per the germline V gene, CDR1 is LNHDA and CDR2 is SQIVND (reference sequence). The CDR3 has 19 amino acids. Trimming removed 3 bases from V and 5 bases from J, with 27 bases in between. The CDR3 DNA is TGTGCCAGTAGTATTTCCCAGGGGAGTATATCTTGGGGGCTAGATACGCAGTATTTT. Encoded protein: CASSISQGSISWGLDTQYF. Full variable domain (rest looked up from reference TRBV19 and TRBJ2-3): DGGITQSPKYLFRKEGQNVTLSCEQNLNHDAMYWYRQDPGQGLRLIYYSQIVNDFQKGDIAEGYSVSREKKESFPLTVTSAQKNPTAFYLCASSISQGSISWGLDTQYFGPGTRLTVL.

This chain uses TRBV4-1 with TRBJ2-5, with 11 bases aligning to TRBD2. The junction had 6 bases not matched to a gene; V was cut back by 4 bases and J by 5 bases. CDR1 is MGHRA, CDR2 YSYEKL, per germline. The CDR3 has 15 amino acids. CDR3 in DNA: TGCGCCAGCAGCCCATCCCCTAGCGGGGGGGAGACCCAGTACTTC. It translates to CASSPSPSGGETQYF.

Comments on this clone: Additional DNA sequences in this sample encode the identical CDR3. The rearrangement joins TRBV3-1 (or the pseudogene TRBV3-2) to TRBJ2-5, with TRBD1 as a possible D gene (5 bases). This CDR3 comprises 15 residues. Germline V lookup: CDR1 LGHDT, CDR2 YNNKEL (reference sequence). The germline V and J ends were trimmed by 1 base and 2 bases, with 11 bases remaining between them. CDR3 bases: TGTGCCAGCAGCCAAGCAGGGCCGCAGCAAGAGACCCAGTACTTC. Encoded protein: CASSQAGPQQETQYF.

The chain has TRBV19 and TRBJ1-5; D possibly corresponds to TRBD1 (5 bases). The CDR3 has 15 residues. Per the germline V gene, CDR1 is LNHDA and CDR2 is SQIVND (reference sequence). The V end was cut by 7 bases, the J end by 0 bases, with 13 bases between. CDR3 sequence (DNA): TGTGCCAGTAAATGGGGCACCCATAGCAATCAGCCCCAGCATTTT. This codes for CASKWGTHSNQPQHF.

The chain uses TRBV19 and TRBJ2-1; 9 bases agree with TRBD2. In germline, CDR1 is LNHDA, CDR2 SQIVND (reference sequence). Unmatched junction bases numbered 3, after V lost 3 bases and J lost 6 bases. CDR3 length: 14 residues. The CDR3 region has the DNA TGTGCCAGTAGTATGAGGCGGGGGGGCAATGAGCAGTTCTTC. Translation gives CASSMRRGGNEQFF. Based on the CDR3 plus reference TRBV19 and TRBJ2-1, the full variable domain is DGGITQSPKYLFRKEGQNVTLSCEQNLNHDAMYWYRQDPGQGLRLIYYSQIVNDFQKGDIAEGYSVSREKKESFPLTVTSAQKNPTAFYLCASSMRRGGNEQFFGPGTRLTVL.

The genes are TRBV11-2 and TRBJ2-2, with D possibly matching TRBD1 (6 bases). This CDR3 region has 12 residues. Germline V gives CDR1 SGHAT, CDR2 FQNNGV. Trimming removed 6 bases at V and 5 bases at J, with 7 bases between. CDR3 DNA sequence: TGTGCCAGCAGAAGGGGGACCGGGGAGCTGTTTTTT. Protein: CASRRGTGELFF.

V is TRBV24-1 and J is TRBJ2-7; tentative D call: TRBD2 (6 bases). This CDR3 region has 14 residues. Germline CDR1 and CDR2: KGHDR and SFDVKD. V lost 4 bases and J lost 1, with 10 bases in between. CDR3: CATSEGRGSYEQYF. Here the CDR3 DNA reads TGTGCCACCAGTGAGGGTCGGGGGTCCTACGAGCAGTACTTC.

The gene calls are TRBV4-3 and TRBJ2-1, with D uncertain. Per the germline V gene, CDR1 is LGHNA and CDR2 is YSLEER. This CDR3 contains 14 residues. The germline V and J ends were trimmed by 0 bases and 8 bases, with 11 bases remaining between them. CDR3 nucleotides: TGCGCCAGCAGCCAAGATCGCGGCCCGGATGAGCAGTTCTTC. Translated, it gives CASSQDRGPDEQFF.

The genes are TRBV25-1 and TRBJ1-1; D unresolved. The germline CDR1 and CDR2 sequences are MGHDK and SYGVNS. This CDR3 is built from 14 residues. With 8 bases removed from V and 0 bases from J, the gap between germline ends came to 13 bases. CDR3 in DNA: TGTGCCAGCTCGGCGGTGGGTTTGAACACTGAAGCTTTCTTT. It is translated as CASSAVGLNTEAFF. The full variable domain, in which reference TRBV25-1 and TRBJ1-1 provide the parts outside the CDR3, is EADIYQTPRYLVIGTGKKITLECSQTMGHDKMYWYQQDPGMELHLIHYSYGVNSTEKGDLSSESTVSRIRTEHFPLTLESARPSHTSQYLCASSAVGLNTEAFFGQGTRLTVV.

The chain carries TRBV25-1 and TRBJ2-3; 8 bases are shared with TRBD1. CDR3 length: 17 residues. Trimming took 3 bases from V and 3 from J; bases not matched to a gene: 11. Germline V gene data show CDR1 as MGHDK and CDR2 as SYGVNS. The CDR3 sequence: CASSDGRGLKVTDTQYF. The CDR3 DNA follows: TGTGCCAGCAGTGATGGCAGGGGGCTGAAGGTTACAGATACGCAGTATTTT.

The J gene is TRBJ1-5, the V gene TRBV27; D may be TRBD1 (6 bases). V lost 3 bases to trimming and J lost 4 bases, with 13 bases between them. CDR1 and CDR2 (germline): MNHEY, SMNVEV (reference sequence). This CDR3 is 15 amino acids long. For the CDR3, the DNA is TGTGCCAGCAGTTTGCGGGGGCGGGATAATCAGCCCCAGCATTTT. Translated, it gives CASSLRGRDNQPQHF.

The rearrangement uses TRBV1 and TRBJ2-7; TRBD2, as called in the table, went unchecked against the DNA. TRBV1 is reported as a pseudogene. The CDR3 contains 16 residues. The CDR3, as DNA: TGCACCAGCAGCCATCCAGGGTTGGGGACTATATGCGAGCAGTACTTC. Residues: CTSSHPGLGTICEQYF.

This chain links TRBV13 with TRBJ1-4; D is possibly TRBD1 (6 bases). The CDR3 runs to 16 residues. From germline, CDR1 is PRHDT and CDR2 FYEKMQ (reference sequence). V was shortened by 0 bases and J by 7 bases, with 15 bases between the two germline ends. CDR3 sequence reads: CASSLGSAGEREKLFF. The CDR3 region has the DNA TGTGCCAGCAGCTTAGGTTCAGCAGGGGAGCGTGAAAAACTGTTTTTT.

This sequence joins TRBV24-1 and TRBJ2-7; 11 nucleotides align to TRBD1. Germline V gives CDR1 KGHDR, CDR2 SFDVKD. The CDR3 totals 15 residues. Unmatched junction bases numbered 3, after V lost 2 bases and J lost 4 bases. The CDR3 sequence: CATSDSGQGAYEQYF. The CDR3 DNA reads as TGTGCCACCAGTGATTCTGGACAGGGGGCTTACGAGCAGTACTTC.

This rearrangement joins TRBV30 to TRBJ1-3; D remains unclear. Germline assignment: CDR1 GTSNPN and CDR2 SVGIG (reference sequence). The CDR3 runs to 14 residues. The ends were cut back, 5 bases at V and 0 bases at J, with 11 bases in the middle. CDR3 sequence: CAWGEGFSGNTIYF. The CDR3 region has the DNA TGTGCCTGGGGTGAGGGATTCTCTGGAAACACCATATATTTT.

This rearrangement joins TRBV27 to TRBJ2-2; 15 nucleotides agree with TRBD2. The germline gives CDR1 MNHEY, CDR2 SMNVEV (reference sequence). V shed 5 bases, J shed 5 bases, and the junction held 9 bases outside the gene matches. This CDR3 is 18 amino acids long. CDR3 loop: CASSPRTSGRAMTGELFF. The CDR3 DNA is TGTGCCAGCAGTCCTCGGACTAGCGGGAGGGCCATGACCGGGGAGCTGTTTTTT.

The rearrangement joins TRBV7-9 to TRBJ1-2, with D unresolved. Trimming shortened V by 3 bases and J by 2 bases, and 7 bases separated the two germline ends. This CDR3 has 13 amino acids. Germline CDR1 reads SEHNR; CDR2 reads FQNEAQ (reference sequence). The CDR3 DNA reads TGTGCCAGCAGCTTCATGGGCAACTATGGCTACACCTTC. The encoded protein is CASSFMGNYGYTF.

This clone showed up just a few times. V gene TRBV15 combines with J gene TRBJ1-4, with D unresolved. Germline-derived CDR1 and CDR2 are LNHNV and YYDKDF (reference sequence). Trimming took off 7 bases at V and 7 bases at J, with 16 bases between the two ends. The CDR3 loop spans 14 amino acids. The CDR3 region is CATTPRYEGEKLFF. In DNA, the CDR3 is TGTGCCACCACCCCGAGGTATGAGGGTGAAAAACTGTTTTTT.

The gene calls are TRBV7-2 and TRBJ1-2; 7 bases agree with TRBD1. The germline V gene encodes CDR1 SGHTA and CDR2 FQGNSA. This CDR3 region has 15 residues. The V and J ends lost 3 bases and 1 base, in that order; junction bases with no gene match: 5. CDR3 in amino acids: CASSLTTGSNYGYTF. CDR3 sequence (DNA): TGTGCCAGCAGCTTGACGACAGGGAGTAACTATGGCTACACCTTC.

V gene TRBV6-2 or TRBV6-3 combines with J gene TRBJ2-7; perhaps TRBD1 as D (5 bases). CDR1 is MNHEY and CDR2 is SVGEGT in the germline V gene. This CDR3 spans 14 amino acids. Trimming cost V 0 bases and J 1 base, with 7 bases left between them. Here the CDR3 reads CASSYSDISYEQYF. The CDR3 DNA is TGTGCCAGCAGTTACTCGGACATTTCCTACGAGCAGTACTTC.

The rearrangement uses TRBV29-1 and TRBJ1-3; 11 bases line up with TRBD1. CDR1 is SQVTM and CDR2 is ANQGSEA in the germline V gene. Unmatched junction bases numbered 6, after V lost 7 bases and J lost 4 bases. The CDR3 spans 14 residues. The CDR3 is CSATGQGGGNTIYF. The CDR3 DNA reads as TGCAGCGCCACGGGACAGGGGGGAGGAAACACCATATATTTT.

The chain couples TRBV10-3 to TRBJ1-2, with D perhaps TRBD1 (6 bases). This CDR3 contains 12 residues. The germline V gene has CDR1 ENHRY and CDR2 SYGVKD. Trimming pared 9 bases from V and 3 bases from J, leaving 11 bases between. The CDR3 nucleotides are TGTGCCATTCAGGGGCTGCACTATGGCTACACCTTC. Translating it yields CAIQGLHYGYTF.

In its sample, this clone was seen a few times. V and J are TRBV28 and TRBJ1-4, with 7 bases lining up with TRBD1. J lost 3 bases, V lost 4 bases, and 5 bases had no gene match. Per the germline V gene, CDR1 is MDHEN and CDR2 is SYDVKM. The CDR3 runs 15 residues. The CDR3 here is CASSSAGGANEKLFF. The CDR3, as DNA: TGTGCCAGCAGTTCCGCAGGGGGAGCTAATGAAAAACTGTTTTTT. Filled out from reference TRBV28 and TRBJ1-4, the complete variable domain reads DVKVTQSSRYLVKRTGEKVFLECVQDMDHENMFWYRQDPGLGLRLIYFSYDVKMKEKGDIPEGYSVSREKKERFSLILESASTNQTSMYLCASSSAGGANEKLFFGSGTQLSVL.

In its sample, this clone was seen a few times. This chain joins TRBV13 and TRBJ2-5, with TRBD2 matching over 16 bases. Trimming took 5 bases from V and 7 from J; bases not matched to a gene: 4. This CDR3 comprises 15 residues. The germline V gene encodes CDR1 PRHDT and CDR2 FYEKMQ (reference sequence). CDR3 in amino acids: CASSPGTSGGGTQYF. DNA of the CDR3: TGTGCCAGCAGCCCCGGGACTAGCGGGGGGGGGACCCAGTACTTC. Together with reference TRBV13 and TRBJ2-5, the CDR3 gives the full variable domain: AAGVIQSPRHLIKEKRETATLKCYPIPRHDTVYWYQQGPGQDPQFLISFYEKMQSDKGSIPDRFSAQQFSDYHSELNMSSLELGDSALYFCASSPGTSGGGTQYFGPGTRLLVL.

This clone was observed a single time. The chain uses TRBV6-4 and TRBJ2-6; 8 bases agree with TRBD1. The CDR3 consists of 14 residues. Germline CDR1 reads MRHNA; CDR2 reads SNTAGT. With 6 bases clipped from V and 4 bases from J, the junction kept 2 bases outside the gene matches. For the CDR3, the DNA is TGTGCCAGCAGGCAGGGGGCGGGGGCCAACGTCCTGACTTTC. Translation gives CASRQGAGANVLTF.

This chain uses TRBV6-5 with TRBJ1-4; no definite D call. The CDR3 sequence is 14 residues long. Germline V lookup: CDR1 MNHEY, CDR2 SVGAGI. Trimming took 2 bases from V and 4 from J, leaving 8 bases between them. Here the CDR3 DNA reads TGTGCCAGCAGTTACGGAGGAAATAATGAAAAACTGTTTTTT. Encoded protein: CASSYGGNNEKLFF.

The rearrangement joins TRBV6-2 or TRBV6-3 to TRBJ2-3; perhaps TRBD2 as D (6 bases). Germline values: CDR1 MNHEY, CDR2 SVGEGT. Trimming cost V 5 bases and J 5 bases, with 17 bases left between them. The CDR3 length is 15 residues. The DNA for the CDR3 is TGTGCCAGCAGTCAACTAGCCGGATTAGGAGATACGCAGTATTTT. Protein product: CASSQLAGLGDTQYF.

This clone was counted a single time. This sequence joins TRBV27 and TRBJ1-2, with D perhaps matching TRBD1 (5 bases). Germline-derived CDR1 and CDR2 are MNHEY and SMNVEV (reference sequence). V was trimmed by 5 bases and J by 5 bases, leaving 15 bases between them. The CDR3 is 14 amino acids. CDR3 amino acids: CASSPLNRLYGYTF. CDR3 in DNA: TGTGCCAGCAGTCCCCTTAACAGGTTATATGGCTACACCTTC.